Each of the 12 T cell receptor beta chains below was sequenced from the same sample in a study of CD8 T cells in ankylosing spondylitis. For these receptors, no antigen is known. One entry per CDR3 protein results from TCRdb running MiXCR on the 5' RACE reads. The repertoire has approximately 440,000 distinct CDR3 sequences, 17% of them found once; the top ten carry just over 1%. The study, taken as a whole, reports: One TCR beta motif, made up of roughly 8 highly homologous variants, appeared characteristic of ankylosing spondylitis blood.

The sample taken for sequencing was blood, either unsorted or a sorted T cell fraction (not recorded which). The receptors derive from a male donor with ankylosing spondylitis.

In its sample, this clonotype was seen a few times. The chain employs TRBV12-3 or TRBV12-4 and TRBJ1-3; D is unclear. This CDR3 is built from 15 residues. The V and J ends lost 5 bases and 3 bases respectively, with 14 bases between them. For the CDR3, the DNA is TGTGCCAGCAGTCCCAGAGCAGGTGGTGGAAACACCATATATTTT. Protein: CASSPRAGGGNTIYF.

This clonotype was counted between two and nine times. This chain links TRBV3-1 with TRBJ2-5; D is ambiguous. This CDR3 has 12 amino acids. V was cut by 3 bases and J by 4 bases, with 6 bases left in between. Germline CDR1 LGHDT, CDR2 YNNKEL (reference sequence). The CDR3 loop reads CASSQSRETQYF. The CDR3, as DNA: TGTGCCAGCAGCCAGTCCCGAGAGACCCAGTACTTC.

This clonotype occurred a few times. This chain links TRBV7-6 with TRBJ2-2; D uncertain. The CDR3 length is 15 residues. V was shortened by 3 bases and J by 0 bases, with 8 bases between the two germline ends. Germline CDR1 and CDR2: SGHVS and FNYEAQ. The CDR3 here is CASSFNAPNTGELFF. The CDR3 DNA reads TGTGCCAGCAGCTTCAACGCACCGAACACCGGGGAGCTGTTTTTT. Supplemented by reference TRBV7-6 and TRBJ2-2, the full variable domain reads GAGVSQSPRYKVTKRGQDVALRCDPISGHVSLYWYRQALGQGPEFLTYFNYEAQQDKSGLPNDRFSAERPEGSISTLTIQRTEQRDSAMYRCASSFNAPNTGELFFGEGSRLTVL.

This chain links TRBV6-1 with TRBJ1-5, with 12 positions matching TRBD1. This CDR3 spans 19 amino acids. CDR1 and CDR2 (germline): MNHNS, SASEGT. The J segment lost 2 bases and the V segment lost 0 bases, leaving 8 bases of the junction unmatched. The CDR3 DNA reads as TGTGCCAGCAGTGAAGCGCCTCCCGGGACAGGGGGCCGCAATCAGCCCCAGCATTTT. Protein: CASSEAPPGTGGRNQPQHF.

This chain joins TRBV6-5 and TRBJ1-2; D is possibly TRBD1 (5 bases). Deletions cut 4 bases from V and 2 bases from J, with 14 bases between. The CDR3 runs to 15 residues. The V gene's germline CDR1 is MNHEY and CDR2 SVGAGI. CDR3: CASSFSQGWNYGYTF. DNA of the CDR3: TGTGCCAGCAGTTTCTCCCAGGGTTGGAACTATGGCTACACCTTC.

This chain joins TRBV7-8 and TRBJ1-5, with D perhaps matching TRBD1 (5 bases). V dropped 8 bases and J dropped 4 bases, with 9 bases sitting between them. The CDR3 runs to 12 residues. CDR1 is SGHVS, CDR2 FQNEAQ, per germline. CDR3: CASGGGNQPQHF. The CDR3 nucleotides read TGTGCCAGCGGGGGGGGGAATCAGCCCCAGCATTTT. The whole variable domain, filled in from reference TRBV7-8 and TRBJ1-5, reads GAGVSQSPRYKVAKRGQDVALRCDPISGHVSLFWYQQALGQGPEFLTYFQNEAQLDKSGLPSDRFFAERPEGSVSTLKIQRTQQEDSAVYLCASGGGNQPQHFGDGTRLSIL.

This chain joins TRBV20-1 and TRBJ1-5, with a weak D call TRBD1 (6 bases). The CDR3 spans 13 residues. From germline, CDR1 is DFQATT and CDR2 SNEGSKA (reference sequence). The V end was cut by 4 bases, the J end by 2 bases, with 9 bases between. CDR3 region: CSAKQGGNQPQHF. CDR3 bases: TGCAGTGCTAAACAGGGAGGCAATCAGCCCCAGCATTTT.

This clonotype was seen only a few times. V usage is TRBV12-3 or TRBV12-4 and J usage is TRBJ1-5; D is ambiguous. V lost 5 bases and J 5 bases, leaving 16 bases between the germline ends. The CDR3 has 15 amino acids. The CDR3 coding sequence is TGTGCCAGCAGTCTAGGTGTCGGAGGGCATCAGCCCCAGCATTTT. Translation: CASSLGVGGHQPQHF.

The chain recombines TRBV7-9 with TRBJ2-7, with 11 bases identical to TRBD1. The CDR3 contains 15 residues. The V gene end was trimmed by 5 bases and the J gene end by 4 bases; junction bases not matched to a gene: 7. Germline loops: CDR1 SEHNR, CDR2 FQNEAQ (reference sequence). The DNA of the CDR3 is TGTGCCAGCAGCGCCCGGACAGGGGGCTCGTACGAGCAGTACTTC. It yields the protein CASSARTGGSYEQYF.

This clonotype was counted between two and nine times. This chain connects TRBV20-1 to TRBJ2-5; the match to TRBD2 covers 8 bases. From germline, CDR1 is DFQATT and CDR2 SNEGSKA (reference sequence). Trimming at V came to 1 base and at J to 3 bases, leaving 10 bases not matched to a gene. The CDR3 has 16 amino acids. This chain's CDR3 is CSARGPGGGRKETQYF. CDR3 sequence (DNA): TGCAGTGCTAGAGGTCCCGGGGGCGGGAGGAAAGAGACCCAGTACTTC.

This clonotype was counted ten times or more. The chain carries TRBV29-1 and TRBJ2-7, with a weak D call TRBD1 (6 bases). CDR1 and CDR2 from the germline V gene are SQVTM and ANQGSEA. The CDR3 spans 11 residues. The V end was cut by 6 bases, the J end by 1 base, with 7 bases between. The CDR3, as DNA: TGCAGCGTAACAGGGTCCTACGAGCAGTACTTC. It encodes CSVTGSYEQYF.

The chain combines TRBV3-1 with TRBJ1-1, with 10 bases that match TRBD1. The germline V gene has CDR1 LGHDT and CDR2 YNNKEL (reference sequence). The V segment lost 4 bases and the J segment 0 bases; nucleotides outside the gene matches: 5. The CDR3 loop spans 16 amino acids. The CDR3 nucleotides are TGTGCCAGCAGCCGCGACAGGGGGCGCATGAACACTGAAGCTTTCTTT. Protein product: CASSRDRGRMNTEAFF.